This TCR beta chain was documented in a study of blood T cell repertoires in COVID-19. The ends lost 2 bases at V and 1 base at J; junction bases unmatched: 2. From germline, CDR1 is KGHDR and CDR2 SFDVKD. This CDR3 spans 16 amino acids. Profiling relied on immunoSEQ multiplex PCR, and the TCRdb table lists in-frame clones only, not all of them. Of 250,000 to 350,000 clones detected, approximately 87% appear once; the ten largest clones hold 3% to 4%. The chain uses TRBV24-1 and TRBJ2-7; 12 bases agree with TRBD2. The sample was peripheral blood. The receptor was derived from a woman between 45 and 60 years old with active or convalescent COVID-19. The CDR3 loop is CATSDSGLAGSYEQYF. The CDR3 nucleotides read TGTGCCACCAGTGATTCAGGACTAGCGGGATCCTACGAGCAGTACTTC.